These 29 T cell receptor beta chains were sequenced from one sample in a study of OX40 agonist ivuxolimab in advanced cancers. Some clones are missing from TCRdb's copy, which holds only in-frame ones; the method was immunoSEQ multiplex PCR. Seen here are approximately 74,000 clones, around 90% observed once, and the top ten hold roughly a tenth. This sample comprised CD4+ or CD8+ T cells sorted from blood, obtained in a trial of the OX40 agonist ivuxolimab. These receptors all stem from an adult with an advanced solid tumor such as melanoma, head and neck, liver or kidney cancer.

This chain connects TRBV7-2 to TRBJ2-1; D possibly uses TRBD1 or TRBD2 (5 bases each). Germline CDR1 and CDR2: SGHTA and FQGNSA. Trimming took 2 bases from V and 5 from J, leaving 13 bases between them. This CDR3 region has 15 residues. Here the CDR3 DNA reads TGTGCCAGCAGCTTATCAGGGACCGCTAACAATGAGCAGTTCTTC. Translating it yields CASSLSGTANNEQFF.

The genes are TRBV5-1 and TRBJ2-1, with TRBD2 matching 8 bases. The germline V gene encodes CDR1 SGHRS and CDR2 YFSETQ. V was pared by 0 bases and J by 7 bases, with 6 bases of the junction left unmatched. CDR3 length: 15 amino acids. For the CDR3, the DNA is TGCGCCAGCAGCTTGGGGAGCGGGAGTAGGAATGAGCAGTTCTTC. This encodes CASSLGSGSRNEQFF.

The CDR3 sequence is CASSLSRTGYGYTF. The CDR3 DNA follows: TGTGCCAGCAGCTTGTCCCGGACAGGCTATGGCTACACCTTC. This chain uses TRBV5-6 with TRBJ1-2, with 7 bases fitting TRBD1. CDR1 and CDR2 from the germline V gene are SGHDT and YYEEEE. The CDR3 is 14 residues long. Unmatched junction bases numbered 4, after V lost 1 base and J lost 4 bases.

The CDR3 spells CASSQSSPGDEQYF. CDR3 coding DNA: TGCGCCAGCAGTCAATCGAGCCCAGGGGACGAGCAGTACTTC. The chain is built from TRBV23-1 and TRBJ2-7, with a tentative D call TRBD1 (6 bases). TRBV23-1 is annotated as an ORF whose role is uncertain. The CDR3 sequence is 14 residues long. Trimming took 0 bases from V and 5 from J, leaving 11 bases between them.

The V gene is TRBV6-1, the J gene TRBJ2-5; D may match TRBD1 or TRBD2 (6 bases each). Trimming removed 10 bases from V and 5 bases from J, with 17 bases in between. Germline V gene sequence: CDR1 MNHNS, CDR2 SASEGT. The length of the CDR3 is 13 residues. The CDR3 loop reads CATIRGQWETQYF. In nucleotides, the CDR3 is TGTGCCACTATACGGGGGCAGTGGGAGACCCAGTACTTC.

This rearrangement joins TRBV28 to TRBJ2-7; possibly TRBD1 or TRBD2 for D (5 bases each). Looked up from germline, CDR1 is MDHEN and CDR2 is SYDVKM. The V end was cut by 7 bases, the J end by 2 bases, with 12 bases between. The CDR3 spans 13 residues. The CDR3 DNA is TGTGCCAGCAAGGGACCCATGACCTACGAGCAGTACTTC. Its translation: CASKGPMTYEQYF. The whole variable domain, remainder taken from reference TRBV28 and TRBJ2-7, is DVKVTQSSRYLVKRTGEKVFLECVQDMDHENMFWYRQDPGLGLRLIYFSYDVKMKEKGDIPEGYSVSREKKERFSLILESASTNQTSMYLCASKGPMTYEQYFGPGTRLTVT.

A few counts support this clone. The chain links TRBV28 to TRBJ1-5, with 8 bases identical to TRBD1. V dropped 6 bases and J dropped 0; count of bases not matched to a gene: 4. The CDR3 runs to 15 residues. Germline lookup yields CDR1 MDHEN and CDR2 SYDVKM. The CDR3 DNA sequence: TGTGCCAGCAGATACAGGGGGAATAGCAATCAGCCCCAGCATTTT. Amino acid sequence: CASRYRGNSNQPQHF.

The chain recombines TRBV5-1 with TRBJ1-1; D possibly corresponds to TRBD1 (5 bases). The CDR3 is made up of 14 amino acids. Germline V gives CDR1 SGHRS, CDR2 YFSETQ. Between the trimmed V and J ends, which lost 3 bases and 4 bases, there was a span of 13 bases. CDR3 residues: CASSSTQGITEAFF. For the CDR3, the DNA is TGCGCCAGCAGCTCGACGCAGGGAATCACTGAAGCTTTCTTT.

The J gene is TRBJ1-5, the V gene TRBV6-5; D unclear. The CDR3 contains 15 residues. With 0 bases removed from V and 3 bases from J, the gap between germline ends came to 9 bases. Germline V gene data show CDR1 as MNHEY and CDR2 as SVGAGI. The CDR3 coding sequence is TGTGCCAGCAGTTACTCCGGTTTCAACAATCAGCCCCAGCATTTT. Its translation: CASSYSGFNNQPQHF.

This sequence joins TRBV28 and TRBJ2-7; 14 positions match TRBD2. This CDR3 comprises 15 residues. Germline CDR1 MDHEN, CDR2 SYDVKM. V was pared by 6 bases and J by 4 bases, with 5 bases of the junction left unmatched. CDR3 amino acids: CASRPGLAGVYEQYF. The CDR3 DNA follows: TGTGCCAGCAGGCCGGGACTAGCGGGAGTATACGAGCAGTACTTC. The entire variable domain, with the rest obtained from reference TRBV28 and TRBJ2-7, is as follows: DVKVTQSSRYLVKRTGEKVFLECVQDMDHENMFWYRQDPGLGLRLIYFSYDVKMKEKGDIPEGYSVSREKKERFSLILESASTNQTSMYLCASRPGLAGVYEQYFGPGTRLTVT.

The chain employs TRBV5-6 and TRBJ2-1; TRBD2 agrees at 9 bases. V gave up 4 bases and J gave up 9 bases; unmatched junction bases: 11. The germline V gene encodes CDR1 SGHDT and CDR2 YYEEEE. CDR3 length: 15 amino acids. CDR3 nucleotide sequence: TGTGCCAGCAGCCGTCGCCGGGGGCGGGAGGGTGAGCAGTTCTTC. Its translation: CASSRRRGREGEQFF.

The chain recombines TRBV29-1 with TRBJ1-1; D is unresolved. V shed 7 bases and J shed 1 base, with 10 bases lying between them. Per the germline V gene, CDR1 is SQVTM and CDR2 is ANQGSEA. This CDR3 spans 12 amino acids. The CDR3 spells CSGSVRNTEAFF. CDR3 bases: TGCAGCGGGTCGGTCAGGAACACTGAAGCTTTCTTT. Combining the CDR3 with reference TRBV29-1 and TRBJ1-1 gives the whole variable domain SAVISQKPSRDICQRGTSLTIQCQVDSQVTMMFWYRQQPGQSLTLIATANQGSEATYESGFVIDKFPISRPNLTFSTLTVSNMSPEDSSIYLCSGSVRNTEAFFGQGTRLTVV.

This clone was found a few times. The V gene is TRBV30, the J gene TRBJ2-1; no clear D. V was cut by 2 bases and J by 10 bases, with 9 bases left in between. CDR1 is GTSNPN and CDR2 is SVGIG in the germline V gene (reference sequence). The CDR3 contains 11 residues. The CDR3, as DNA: TGTGCCTGGAGTCTAGAGGAGGAGCAGTTCTTC. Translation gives CAWSLEEEQFF.

In nucleotides, the CDR3 is TGCGCCAGCAGAAGGACTAGCGGTACTGACAATGAGCAGTTCTTC. Amino acids: CASRRTSGTDNEQFF. The V and J genes are TRBV5-1 and TRBJ2-1; 10 bases are shared with TRBD2. Looked up from germline, CDR1 is SGHRS and CDR2 is YFSETQ. The V and J ends lost 5 bases and 5 bases, in that order; junction bases with no gene match: 7. The CDR3 loop spans 15 amino acids.

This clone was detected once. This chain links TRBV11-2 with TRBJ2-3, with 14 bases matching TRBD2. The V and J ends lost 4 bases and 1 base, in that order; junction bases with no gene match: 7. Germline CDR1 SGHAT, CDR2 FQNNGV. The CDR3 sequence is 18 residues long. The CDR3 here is CASSSGTSGSWGTDTQYF. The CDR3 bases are TGTGCCAGCAGCTCCGGGACTAGCGGGAGCTGGGGCACAGATACGCAGTATTTT. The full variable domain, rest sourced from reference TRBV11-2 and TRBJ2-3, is EAGVAQSPRYKIIEKRQSVAFWCNPISGHATLYWYQQILGQGPKLLIQFQNNGVVDDSQLPKDRFSAERLKGVDSTLKIQPAKLEDSAVYLCASSSGTSGSWGTDTQYFGPGTRLTVL.

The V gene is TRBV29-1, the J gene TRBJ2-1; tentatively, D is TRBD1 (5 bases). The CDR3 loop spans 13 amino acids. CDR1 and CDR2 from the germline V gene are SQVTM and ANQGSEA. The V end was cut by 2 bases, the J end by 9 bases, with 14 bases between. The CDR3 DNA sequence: TGCAGCGTTGAACAGGAGAACAGGATTGAGCAGTTCTTC. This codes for CSVEQENRIEQFF.

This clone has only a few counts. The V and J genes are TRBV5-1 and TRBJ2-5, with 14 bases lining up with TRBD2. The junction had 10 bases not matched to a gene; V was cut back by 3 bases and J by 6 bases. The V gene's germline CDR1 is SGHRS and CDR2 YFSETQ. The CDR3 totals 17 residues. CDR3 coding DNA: TGCGCCAGCAGCTCGGGGACTAGCGGGAGTATCAGAAAGACCCAGTACTTC. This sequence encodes CASSSGTSGSIRKTQYF. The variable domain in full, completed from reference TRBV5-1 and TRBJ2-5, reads KAGVTQTPRYLIKTRGQQVTLSCSPISGHRSVSWYQQTPGQGLQFLFEYFSETQRNKGNFPGRFSGRQFSNSRSEMNVSTLELGDSALYLCASSSGTSGSIRKTQYFGPGTRLLVL.

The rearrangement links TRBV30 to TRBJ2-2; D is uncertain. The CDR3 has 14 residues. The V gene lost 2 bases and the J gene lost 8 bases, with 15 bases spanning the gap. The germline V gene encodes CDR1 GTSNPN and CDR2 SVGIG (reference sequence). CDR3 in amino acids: CAWSPRRIMGELFF. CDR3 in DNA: TGTGCCTGGAGTCCCCGGCGTATAATGGGGGAGCTGTTTTTT.

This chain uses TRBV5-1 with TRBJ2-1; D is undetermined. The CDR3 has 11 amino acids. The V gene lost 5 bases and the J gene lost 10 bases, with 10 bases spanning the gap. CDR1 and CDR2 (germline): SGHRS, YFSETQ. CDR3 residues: CASRETREQFF. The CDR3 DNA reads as TGCGCCAGCAGAGAGACCCGGGAGCAGTTCTTC.

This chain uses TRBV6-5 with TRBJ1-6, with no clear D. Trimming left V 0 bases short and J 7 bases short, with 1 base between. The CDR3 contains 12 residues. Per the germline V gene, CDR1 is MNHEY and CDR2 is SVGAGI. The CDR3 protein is CASSYSNSPLHF. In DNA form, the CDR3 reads TGTGCCAGCAGTTACTCGAATTCACCCCTCCACTTT.

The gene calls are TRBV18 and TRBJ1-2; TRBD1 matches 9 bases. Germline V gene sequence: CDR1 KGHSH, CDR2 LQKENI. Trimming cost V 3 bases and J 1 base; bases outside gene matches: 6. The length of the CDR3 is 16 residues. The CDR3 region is CASSPIKGQGNYGYTF. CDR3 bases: TGTGCCAGCTCACCCATAAAGGGACAGGGTAACTATGGCTACACCTTC.

CDR3 residues: CASNRAGSSYEQYF. Here the CDR3 DNA reads TGTGCCAGCAACCGCGCGGGTAGCTCCTACGAGCAGTACTTC. The chain carries TRBV11-2 and TRBJ2-7, with a tentative D call TRBD2 (5 bases). The germline CDR1 and CDR2 sequences are SGHAT and FQNNGV. V lost 7 bases, J lost 0 bases, and 13 bases lay in between. The CDR3 runs to 14 residues.

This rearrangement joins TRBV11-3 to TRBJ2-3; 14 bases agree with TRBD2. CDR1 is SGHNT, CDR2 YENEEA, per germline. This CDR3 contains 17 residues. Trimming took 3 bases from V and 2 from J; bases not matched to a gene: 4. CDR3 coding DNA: TGTGCCAGCAGCTTCCGGACTAGCGGGAGGCCCACAGATACGCAGTATTTT. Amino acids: CASSFRTSGRPTDTQYF.

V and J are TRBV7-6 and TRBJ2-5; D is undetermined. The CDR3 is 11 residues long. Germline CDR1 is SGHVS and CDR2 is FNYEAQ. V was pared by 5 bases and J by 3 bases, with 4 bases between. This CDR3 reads CASSGEETQYF. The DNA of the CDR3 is TGTGCCAGCAGCGGTGAAGAGACCCAGTACTTC.

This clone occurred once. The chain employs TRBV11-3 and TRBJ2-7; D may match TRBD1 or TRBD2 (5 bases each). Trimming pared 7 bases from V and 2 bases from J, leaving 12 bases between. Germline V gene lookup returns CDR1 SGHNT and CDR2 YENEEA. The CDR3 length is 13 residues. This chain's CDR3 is CASTLGEAYEQYF. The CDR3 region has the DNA TGTGCCAGCACCCTGGGGGAAGCCTACGAGCAGTACTTC.

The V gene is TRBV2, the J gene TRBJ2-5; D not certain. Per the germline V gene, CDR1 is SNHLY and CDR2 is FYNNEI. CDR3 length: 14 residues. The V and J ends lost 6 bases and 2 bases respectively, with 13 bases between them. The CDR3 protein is CASSAPLGQETQYF. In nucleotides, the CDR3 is TGTGCCAGCAGCGCCCCCCTTGGACAAGAGACCCAGTACTTC.

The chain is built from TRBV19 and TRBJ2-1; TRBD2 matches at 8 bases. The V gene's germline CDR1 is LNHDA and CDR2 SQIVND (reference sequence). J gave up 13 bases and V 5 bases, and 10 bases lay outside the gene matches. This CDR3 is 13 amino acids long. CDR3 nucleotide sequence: TGTGCCAGTAGTCCCAGACTAGCGACGTTTCAGTTCTTC. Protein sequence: CASSPRLATFQFF.

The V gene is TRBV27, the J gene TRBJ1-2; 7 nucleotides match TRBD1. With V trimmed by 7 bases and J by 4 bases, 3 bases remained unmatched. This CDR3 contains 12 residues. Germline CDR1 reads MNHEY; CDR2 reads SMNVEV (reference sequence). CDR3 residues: CASKGQFYGYTF. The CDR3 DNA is TGTGCCAGCAAGGGACAGTTCTATGGCTACACCTTC.

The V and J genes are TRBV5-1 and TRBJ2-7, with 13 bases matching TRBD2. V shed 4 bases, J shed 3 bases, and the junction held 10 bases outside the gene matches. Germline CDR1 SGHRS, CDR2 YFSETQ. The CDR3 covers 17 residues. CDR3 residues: CASSPRPGTSGDYEQYF. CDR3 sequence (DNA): TGCGCCAGCAGCCCGAGGCCCGGGACTAGCGGGGACTACGAGCAGTACTTC.